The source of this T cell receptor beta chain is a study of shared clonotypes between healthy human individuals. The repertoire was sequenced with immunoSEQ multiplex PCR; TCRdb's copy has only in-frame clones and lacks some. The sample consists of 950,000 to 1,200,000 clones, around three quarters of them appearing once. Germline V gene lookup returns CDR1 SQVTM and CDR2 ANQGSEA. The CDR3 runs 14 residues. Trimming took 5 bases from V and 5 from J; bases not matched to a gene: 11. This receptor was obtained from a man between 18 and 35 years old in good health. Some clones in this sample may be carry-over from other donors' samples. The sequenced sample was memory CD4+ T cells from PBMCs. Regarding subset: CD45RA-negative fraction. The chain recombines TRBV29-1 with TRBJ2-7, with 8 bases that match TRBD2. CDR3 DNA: TGCAGCGTTCTCGACGGGAGGGCGGCCCACGAGCAGTACTTC. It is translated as CSVLDGRAAHEQYF.